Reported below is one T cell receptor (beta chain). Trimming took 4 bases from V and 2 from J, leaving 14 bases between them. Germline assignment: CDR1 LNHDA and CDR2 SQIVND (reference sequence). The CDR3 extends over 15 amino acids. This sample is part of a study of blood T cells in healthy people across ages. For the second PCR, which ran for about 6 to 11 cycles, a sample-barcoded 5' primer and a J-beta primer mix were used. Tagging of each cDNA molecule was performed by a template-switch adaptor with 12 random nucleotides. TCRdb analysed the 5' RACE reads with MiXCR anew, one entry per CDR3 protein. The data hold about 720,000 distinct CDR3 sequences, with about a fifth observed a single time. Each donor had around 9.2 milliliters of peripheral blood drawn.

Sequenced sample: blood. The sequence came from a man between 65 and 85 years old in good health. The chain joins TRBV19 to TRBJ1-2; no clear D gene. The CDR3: CASSSTAKPNYGYTF. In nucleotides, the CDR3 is TGTGCCAGTAGTAGTACGGCAAAGCCGAACTATGGCTACACCTTC.